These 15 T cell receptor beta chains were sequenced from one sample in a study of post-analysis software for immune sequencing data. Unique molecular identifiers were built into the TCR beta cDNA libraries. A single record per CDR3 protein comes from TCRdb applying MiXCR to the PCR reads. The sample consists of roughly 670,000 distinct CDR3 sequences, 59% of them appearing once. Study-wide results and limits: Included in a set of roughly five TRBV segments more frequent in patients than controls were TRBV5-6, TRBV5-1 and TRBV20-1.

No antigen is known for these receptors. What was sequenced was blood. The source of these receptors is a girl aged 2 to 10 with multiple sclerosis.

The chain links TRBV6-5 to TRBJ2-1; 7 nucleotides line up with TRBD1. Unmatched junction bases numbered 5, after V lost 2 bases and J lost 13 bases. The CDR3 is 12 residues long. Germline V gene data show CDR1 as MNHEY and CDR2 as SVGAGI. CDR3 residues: CASSYAGTAQFF. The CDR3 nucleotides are TGTGCCAGCAGTTACGCCGGGACAGCCCAGTTCTTC.

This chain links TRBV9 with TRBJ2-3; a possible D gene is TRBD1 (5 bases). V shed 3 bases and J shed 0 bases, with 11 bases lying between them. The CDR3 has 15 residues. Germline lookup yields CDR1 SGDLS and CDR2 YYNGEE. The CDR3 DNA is TGTGCCAGCAGCGCAGGGTCCTATAGCACAGATACGCAGTATTTT. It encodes CASSAGSYSTDTQYF.

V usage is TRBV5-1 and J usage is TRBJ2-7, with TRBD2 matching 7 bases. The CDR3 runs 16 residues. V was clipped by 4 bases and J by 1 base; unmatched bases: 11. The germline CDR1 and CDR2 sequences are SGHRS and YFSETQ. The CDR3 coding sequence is TGCGCCAGCAGCCCGGTGGGAGCGGGACTGTCCTACGAGCAGTACTTC. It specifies CASSPVGAGLSYEQYF.

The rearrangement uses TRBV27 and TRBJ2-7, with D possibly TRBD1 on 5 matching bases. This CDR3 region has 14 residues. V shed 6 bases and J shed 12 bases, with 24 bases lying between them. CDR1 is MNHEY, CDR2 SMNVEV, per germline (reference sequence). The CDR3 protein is CASRLGVSNPSPYF. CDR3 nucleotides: TGTGCCAGCAGGTTAGGGGTTTCTAACCCCTCCCCGTACTTC.

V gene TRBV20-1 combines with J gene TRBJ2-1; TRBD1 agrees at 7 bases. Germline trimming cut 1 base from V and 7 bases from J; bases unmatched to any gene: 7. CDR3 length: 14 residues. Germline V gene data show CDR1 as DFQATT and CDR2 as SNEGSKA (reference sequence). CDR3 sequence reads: CSARVRDSFNEQFF. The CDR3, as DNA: TGCAGTGCTAGAGTCCGGGACAGCTTTAATGAGCAGTTCTTC.

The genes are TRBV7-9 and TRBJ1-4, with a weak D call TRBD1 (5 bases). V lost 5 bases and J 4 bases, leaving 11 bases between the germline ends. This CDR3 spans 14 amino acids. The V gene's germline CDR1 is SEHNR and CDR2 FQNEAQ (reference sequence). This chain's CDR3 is CASSEGRVNEKLFF. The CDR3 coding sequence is TGTGCCAGCAGCGAGGGGAGGGTTAATGAAAAACTGTTTTTT.

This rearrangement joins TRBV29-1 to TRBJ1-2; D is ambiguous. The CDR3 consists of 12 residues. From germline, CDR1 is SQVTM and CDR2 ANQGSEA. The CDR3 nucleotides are TGCATCACGAAGGGTTCTTCCTATGGCTACACCTTC. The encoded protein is CITKGSSYGYTF.

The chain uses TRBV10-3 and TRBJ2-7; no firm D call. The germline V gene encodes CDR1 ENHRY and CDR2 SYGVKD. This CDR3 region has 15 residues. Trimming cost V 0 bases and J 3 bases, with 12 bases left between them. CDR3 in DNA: TGTGCCATCAGTGAGTCCTCCCAACATTTCTACGAGCAGTACTTC. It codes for CAISESSQHFYEQYF.

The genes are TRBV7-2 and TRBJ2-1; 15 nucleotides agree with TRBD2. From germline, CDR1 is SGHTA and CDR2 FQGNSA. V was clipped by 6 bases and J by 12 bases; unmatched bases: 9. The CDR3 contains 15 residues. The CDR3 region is CASRAPGLAGGRQFF. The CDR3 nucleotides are TGTGCCAGCAGAGCTCCGGGACTAGCGGGAGGACGGCAGTTCTTC.

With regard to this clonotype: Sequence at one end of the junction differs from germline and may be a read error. The CDR3 region is CASSPAGLGQGGIWTDTRYF. CDR3 sequence (DNA): TGTGCCAGCAGCCCCGCCGGCCTCGGTCAGGGGGGTATTTGGACAGATACGCGGTATTTT. The rearrangement joins TRBV5-6 to TRBJ2-3; D perhaps matches TRBD1 (7 bases). This CDR3 is 20 amino acids long. Per the germline V gene, CDR1 is SGHDT and CDR2 is YYEEEE.

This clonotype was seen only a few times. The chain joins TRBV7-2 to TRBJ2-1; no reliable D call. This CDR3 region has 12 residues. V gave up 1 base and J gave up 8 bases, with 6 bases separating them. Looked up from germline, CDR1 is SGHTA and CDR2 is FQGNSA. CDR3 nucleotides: TGTGCCAGCAGCTTAGGCTATTATGAGCAGTTCTTC. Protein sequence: CASSLGYYEQFF.

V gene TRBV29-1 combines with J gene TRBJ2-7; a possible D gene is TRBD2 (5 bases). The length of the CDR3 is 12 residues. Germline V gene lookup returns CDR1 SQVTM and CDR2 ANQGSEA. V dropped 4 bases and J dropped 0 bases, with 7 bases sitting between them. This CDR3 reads CSVAGDSYEQYF. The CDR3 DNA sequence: TGCAGCGTTGCCGGGGACTCCTACGAGCAGTACTTC.

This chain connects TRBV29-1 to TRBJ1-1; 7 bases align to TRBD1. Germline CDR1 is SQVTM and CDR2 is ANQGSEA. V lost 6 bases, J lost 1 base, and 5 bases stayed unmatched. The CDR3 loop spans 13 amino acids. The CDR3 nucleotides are TGCAGCGTCGCCGGGACAGCGAACACTGAAGCTTTCTTT. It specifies CSVAGTANTEAFF.

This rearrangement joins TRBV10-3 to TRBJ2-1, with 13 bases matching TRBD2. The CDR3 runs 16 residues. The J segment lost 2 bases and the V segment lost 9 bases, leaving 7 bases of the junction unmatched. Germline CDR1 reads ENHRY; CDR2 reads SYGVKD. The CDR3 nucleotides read TGTGCCATTTCTCAGGGACTAGCGGGAACCTACAATGAGCAGTTCTTC. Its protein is CAISQGLAGTYNEQFF.

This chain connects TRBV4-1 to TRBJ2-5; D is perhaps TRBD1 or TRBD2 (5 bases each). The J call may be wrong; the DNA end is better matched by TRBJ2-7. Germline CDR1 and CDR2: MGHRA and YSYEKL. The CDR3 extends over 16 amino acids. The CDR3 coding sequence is TGCGCCAGCAGCCAAGAGAGGTCGGCAGGGACCAACGAGCAGTACTTC. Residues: CASSQERSAGTNEQYF.